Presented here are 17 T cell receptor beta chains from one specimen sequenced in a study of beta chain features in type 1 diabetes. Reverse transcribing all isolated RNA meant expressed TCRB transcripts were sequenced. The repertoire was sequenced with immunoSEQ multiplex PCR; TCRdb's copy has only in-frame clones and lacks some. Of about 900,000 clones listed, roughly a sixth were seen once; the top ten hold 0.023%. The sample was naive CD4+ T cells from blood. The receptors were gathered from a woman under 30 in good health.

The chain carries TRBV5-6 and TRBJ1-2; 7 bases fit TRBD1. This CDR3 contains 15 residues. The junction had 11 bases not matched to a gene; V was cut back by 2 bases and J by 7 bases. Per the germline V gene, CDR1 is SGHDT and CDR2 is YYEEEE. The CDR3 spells CASSFPGQPAGGYTF. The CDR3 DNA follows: TGTGCCAGCAGCTTTCCGGGACAGCCGGCGGGTGGCTACACCTTC. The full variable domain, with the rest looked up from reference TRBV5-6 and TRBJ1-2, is DAGVTQSPTHLIKTRGQQVTLRCSPKSGHDTVSWYQQALGQGPQFIFQYYEEEERQRGNFPDRFSGHQFPNYSSELNVNALLLGDSALYLCASSFPGQPAGGYTFGSGTRLTVV.

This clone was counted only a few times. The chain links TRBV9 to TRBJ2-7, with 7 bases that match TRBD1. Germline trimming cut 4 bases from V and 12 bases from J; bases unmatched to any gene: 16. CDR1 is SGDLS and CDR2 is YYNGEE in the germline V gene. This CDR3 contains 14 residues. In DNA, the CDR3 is TGTGCCAGCAGCAGGTACAGGGGAGAGGGGTCGTTGTACTTC. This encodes CASSRYRGEGSLYF.

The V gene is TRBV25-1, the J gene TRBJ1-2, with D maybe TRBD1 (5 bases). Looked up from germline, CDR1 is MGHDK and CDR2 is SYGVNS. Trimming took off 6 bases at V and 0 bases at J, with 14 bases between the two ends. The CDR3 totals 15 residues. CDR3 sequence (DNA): TGTGCCAGCAGAGCTCAGGGCTTCCCTAACTATGGCTACACCTTC. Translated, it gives CASRAQGFPNYGYTF.

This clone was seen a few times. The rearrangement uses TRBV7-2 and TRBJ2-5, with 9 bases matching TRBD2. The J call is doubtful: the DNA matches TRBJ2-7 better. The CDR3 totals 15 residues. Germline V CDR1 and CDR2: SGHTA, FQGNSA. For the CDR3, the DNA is TGTGCCAGCAGCTTAGCGTCCAGCGGGAGGAACGAGCAGTACTTC. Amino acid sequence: CASSLASSGRNEQYF.

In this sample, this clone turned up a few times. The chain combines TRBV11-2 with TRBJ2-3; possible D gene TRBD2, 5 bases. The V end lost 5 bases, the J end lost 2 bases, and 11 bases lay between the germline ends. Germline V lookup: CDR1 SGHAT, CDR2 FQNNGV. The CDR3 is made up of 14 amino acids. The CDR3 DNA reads TGTGCCAGCAGCACACTAGTTACCACAGATACGCAGTATTTT. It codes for CASSTLVTTDTQYF.

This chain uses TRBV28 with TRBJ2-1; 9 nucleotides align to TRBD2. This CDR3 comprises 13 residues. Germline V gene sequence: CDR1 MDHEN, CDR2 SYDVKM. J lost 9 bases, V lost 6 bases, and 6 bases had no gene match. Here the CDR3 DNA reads TGTGCCAGCAGAGCGGGAGGCACAGGTGAGCAGTTCTTC. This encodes CASRAGGTGEQFF.

The CDR3 spells CASSPTGTGASETQYF. CDR3 nucleotides: TGTGCCAGCAGCCCTACCGGGACAGGGGCTTCGGAGACCCAGTACTTC. The chain uses TRBV6-6 and TRBJ2-5; 10 positions agree with TRBD1. The CDR3 has 16 residues. Germline lookup yields CDR1 MNHNY and CDR2 SVGAGI (reference sequence). The junction had 12 bases not matched to a gene; V was cut back by 6 bases and J by 5 bases.

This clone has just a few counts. CDR3 bases: TGCGCCAGCGTCCCGTTGTTCGGGCGAAACAATGAGCAGTTCTTC. Translation gives CASVPLFGRNNEQFF. V usage is TRBV5-1 and J usage is TRBJ2-1; no firm D call. This CDR3 spans 15 amino acids. V was pared by 7 bases and J by 5 bases, with 19 bases between. CDR1 SGHRS and CDR2 YFSETQ come from the germline V gene.

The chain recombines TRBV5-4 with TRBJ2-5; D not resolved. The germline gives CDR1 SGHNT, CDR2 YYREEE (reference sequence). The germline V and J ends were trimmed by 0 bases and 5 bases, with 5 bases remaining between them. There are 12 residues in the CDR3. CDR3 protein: CASSLDLETQYF. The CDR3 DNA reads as TGTGCCAGCAGCTTGGACTTGGAGACCCAGTACTTC.

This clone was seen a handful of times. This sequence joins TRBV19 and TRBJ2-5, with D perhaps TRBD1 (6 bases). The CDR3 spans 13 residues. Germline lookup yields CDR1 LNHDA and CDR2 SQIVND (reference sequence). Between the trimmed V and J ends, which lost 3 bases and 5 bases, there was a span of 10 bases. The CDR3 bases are TGTGCCAGTAGTATGTCCAGGGGCGAGACCCAGTACTTC. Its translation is CASSMSRGETQYF. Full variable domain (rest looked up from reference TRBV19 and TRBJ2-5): DGGITQSPKYLFRKEGQNVTLSCEQNLNHDAMYWYRQDPGQGLRLIYYSQIVNDFQKGDIAEGYSVSREKKESFPLTVTSAQKNPTAFYLCASSMSRGETQYFGPGTRLLVL.

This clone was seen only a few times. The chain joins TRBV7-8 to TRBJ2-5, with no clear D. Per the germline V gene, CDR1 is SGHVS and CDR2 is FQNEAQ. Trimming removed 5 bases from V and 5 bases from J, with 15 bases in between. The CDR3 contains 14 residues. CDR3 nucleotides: TGTGCCAGCAGCCCTTGGCGTCATACGGAGACCCAGTACTTC. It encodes CASSPWRHTETQYF. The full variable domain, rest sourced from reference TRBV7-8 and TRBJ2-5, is GAGVSQSPRYKVAKRGQDVALRCDPISGHVSLFWYQQALGQGPEFLTYFQNEAQLDKSGLPSDRFFAERPEGSVSTLKIQRTQQEDSAVYLCASSPWRHTETQYFGPGTRLLVL.

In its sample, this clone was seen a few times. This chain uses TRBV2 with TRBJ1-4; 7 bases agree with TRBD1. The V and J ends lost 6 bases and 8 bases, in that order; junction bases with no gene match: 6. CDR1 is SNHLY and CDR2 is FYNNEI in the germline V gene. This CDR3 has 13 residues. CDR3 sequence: CASSRQGQEKLFF. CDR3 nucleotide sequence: TGTGCCAGCAGCCGACAGGGCCAGGAAAAACTGTTTTTT.

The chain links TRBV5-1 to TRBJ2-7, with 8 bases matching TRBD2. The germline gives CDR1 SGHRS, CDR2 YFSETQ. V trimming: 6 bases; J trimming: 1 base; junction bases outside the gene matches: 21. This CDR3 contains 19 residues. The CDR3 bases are TGCGCCAGCAACGAAATACAGGGCTTACGGGAGGGCCCGTCCTACGAGCAGTACTTC. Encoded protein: CASNEIQGLREGPSYEQYF.

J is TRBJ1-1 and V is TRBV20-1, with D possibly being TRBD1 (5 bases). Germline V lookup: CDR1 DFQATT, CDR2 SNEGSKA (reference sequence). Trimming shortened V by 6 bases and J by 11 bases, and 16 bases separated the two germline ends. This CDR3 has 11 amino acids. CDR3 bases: TGCAGTGCCAAACAGGCCCTGAATGCTTTCTTT. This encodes CSAKQALNAFF.

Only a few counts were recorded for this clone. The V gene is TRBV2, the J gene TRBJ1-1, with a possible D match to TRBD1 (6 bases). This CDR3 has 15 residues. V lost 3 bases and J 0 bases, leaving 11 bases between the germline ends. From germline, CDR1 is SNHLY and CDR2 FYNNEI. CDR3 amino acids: CASSDLGTLNTEAFF. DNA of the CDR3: TGTGCCAGCAGTGATCTTGGGACACTGAACACTGAAGCTTTCTTT.

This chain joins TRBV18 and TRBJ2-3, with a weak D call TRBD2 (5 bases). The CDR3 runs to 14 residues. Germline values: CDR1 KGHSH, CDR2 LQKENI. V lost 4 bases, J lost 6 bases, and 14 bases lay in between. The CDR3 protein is CASSQTSGEDTQYF. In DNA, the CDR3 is TGTGCCAGCTCACAAACGTCTGGGGAGGATACGCAGTATTTT.

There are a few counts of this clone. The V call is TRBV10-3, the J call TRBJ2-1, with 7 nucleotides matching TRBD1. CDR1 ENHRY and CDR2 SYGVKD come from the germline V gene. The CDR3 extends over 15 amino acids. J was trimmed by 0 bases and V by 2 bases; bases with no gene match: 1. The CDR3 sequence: CAISERDSSYNEQFF. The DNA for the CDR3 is TGTGCCATCAGTGAGAGGGACAGCTCCTACAATGAGCAGTTCTTC.